The 32 T cell receptor beta chains below were found in one sample sequenced in a study of shared clonotypes between healthy human individuals. Sequencing was performed with immunoSEQ multiplex PCR; in TCRdb, only in-frame clones are kept and a portion is missing. The data show a few million clones, with around nine tenths seen just once and 0.14% held by the top ten. Sample: naive CD4+ T cells sorted from blood. As for subset: CD45RA+ positively selected. The receptors come from a man aged 18 to 30 in good health.

The chain couples TRBV7-9 to TRBJ2-3, with TRBD2 matching over 8 bases. The CDR3 extends over 15 amino acids. J lost 1 base, V lost 2 bases, and 2 bases had no gene match. Germline V lookup: CDR1 SEHNR, CDR2 FQNEAQ (reference sequence). CDR3 amino acids: CASSLTGGRTDTQYF. CDR3 DNA: TGTGCCAGCAGCTTAACGGGAGGGCGCACAGATACGCAGTATTTT. Combining the CDR3 with reference TRBV7-9 and TRBJ2-3 gives the whole variable domain DTGVSQNPRHKITKRGQNVTFRCDPISEHNRLYWYRQTLGQGPEFLTYFQNEAQLEKSRLLSDRFSAERPKGSFSTLEIQRTEQGDSAMYLCASSLTGGRTDTQYFGPGTRLTVL.

A note on this clone: The sample contains more than one DNA sequence encoding this CDR3. V gene TRBV6-5 combines with J gene TRBJ1-6; tentatively, D is TRBD1 (5 bases). The CDR3 runs to 14 residues. The V end was cut by 6 bases, the J end by 1 base, with 7 bases between. The V gene's germline CDR1 is MNHEY and CDR2 SVGAGI. The CDR3 loop is CASSQGSYNSPLHF. The CDR3 nucleotides are TGTGCCAGCAGCCAGGGTTCCTATAATTCACCCCTCCACTTT.

Worth noting for this clone: The sample holds other DNA sequences that translate to the same CDR3. J is TRBJ1-1 and V is TRBV5-1, with D perhaps matching TRBD1 (5 bases). Trimming shortened V by 2 bases and J by 1 base, and 6 bases separated the two germline ends. This CDR3 is 13 amino acids long. Germline values: CDR1 SGHRS, CDR2 YFSETQ. The CDR3 DNA follows: TGCGCCAGCAGCTTACAGGAGAACACTGAAGCTTTCTTT. As protein: CASSLQENTEAFF.

About this clone: Sequence at one end of the junction differs from germline and may be a read error. This sequence joins TRBV7-7 and TRBJ2-1; 11 nucleotides agree with TRBD2. CDR1 and CDR2 (germline): SSHAT, FNYEAQ (reference sequence). The CDR3 runs 15 residues. The DNA of the CDR3 is TGTGCTAGCAGCCCCCGACTAGCGGGGTACAATGAGCAGTTCTTC. It codes for CASSPRLAGYNEQFF. Supplemented by reference TRBV7-7 and TRBJ2-1, the full variable domain reads GAGVSQSPRYKVTKRGQDVTLRCDPISSHATLYWYQQALGQGPEFLTYFNYEAQPDKSGLPSDRFSAERPEGSISTLTIQRTEQRDSAMYRCASSPRLAGYNEQFFGPGTRLTVL.

This chain uses TRBV28 with TRBJ2-7; 7 bases fit TRBD2. After removal of 6 bases from V and 6 bases from J, the junction contained 8 bases not matched to a gene. Looked up from germline, CDR1 is MDHEN and CDR2 is SYDVKM. The CDR3 consists of 13 residues. CDR3 sequence reads: CASRLGGWSEQYF. The CDR3 DNA is TGTGCCAGCAGACTCGGGGGGTGGAGCGAGCAGTACTTC.

The V gene is TRBV6-5, the J gene TRBJ1-1, with no clear D. The germline gives CDR1 MNHEY, CDR2 SVGAGI. The CDR3 totals 12 residues. The V gene lost 6 bases and the J gene lost 8 bases, with 13 bases spanning the gap. The CDR3 protein is CASSRKIGEAFF. The CDR3 DNA reads TGTGCCAGCAGCCGGAAGATCGGGGAAGCTTTCTTT.

CDR3 sequence: CASSRQGYRSSYNEQFF. DNA of the CDR3: TGTGCCAGTAGTAGACAGGGTTACAGGAGCTCCTACAATGAGCAGTTCTTC. The rearrangement links TRBV19 to TRBJ2-1; 7 bases agree with TRBD1. This CDR3 is 17 amino acids long. The V and J ends lost 4 bases and 0 bases, in that order; junction bases with no gene match: 9. Per the germline V gene, CDR1 is LNHDA and CDR2 is SQIVND (reference sequence).

For the CDR3, the DNA is TGCAGTGCTAGGGGGACAGGAAAACTGTTTTTT. It translates to CSARGTGKLFF. The gene calls are TRBV20-1 and TRBJ1-4; the match to TRBD1 covers 8 bases. This CDR3 spans 11 amino acids. Per germline, CDR1 DFQATT and CDR2 SNEGSKA (reference sequence). The V and J ends lost 3 bases and 10 bases, in that order; junction bases with no gene match: 1.

This clone was picked up one time. The rearrangement uses TRBV6-1 and TRBJ1-3, with TRBD1 matching 7 bases. Trimming at V came to 2 bases and at J to 5 bases, leaving 3 bases not matched to a gene. Germline lookup yields CDR1 MNHNS and CDR2 SASEGT. The CDR3 is 14 residues long. Written as DNA, the CDR3 is TGTGCCAGCAGTGAAAGGGGGCAGCGAAACACCATATATTTT. It codes for CASSERGQRNTIYF.

The CDR3 sequence is CASSVSQTNSPLHF. For the CDR3, the DNA is TGTGCCAGCAGCGTATCACAGACTAATTCACCCCTCCACTTT. The chain joins TRBV9 to TRBJ1-6; D is unclear. V was clipped by 1 base and J by 6 bases, with 8 bases between them. This CDR3 is built from 14 residues. Germline V gene sequence: CDR1 SGDLS, CDR2 YYNGEE.

The rearrangement joins TRBV10-3 to TRBJ2-1, with 10 bases lining up with TRBD1. V trimming: 4 bases; J trimming: 7 bases; junction bases outside the gene matches: 4. CDR3 size: 14 residues. Germline assignment: CDR1 ENHRY and CDR2 SYGVKD. In DNA, the CDR3 is TGTGCCATCAGTGTGGACAGGGGGGTAAATGAGCAGTTCTTC. Translation: CAISVDRGVNEQFF.

The chain employs TRBV19 and TRBJ1-6; 10 bases line up with TRBD1. The germline V gene encodes CDR1 LNHDA and CDR2 SQIVND (reference sequence). The J segment lost 7 bases and the V segment lost 6 bases, leaving 9 bases of the junction unmatched. This CDR3 region has 16 residues. The CDR3 sequence is CASRMTGTGANSPLHF. DNA for the CDR3: TGTGCCAGTAGGATGACTGGGACAGGGGCGAATTCACCCCTCCACTTT.

This clone was picked up a small number of times. V and J are TRBV7-2 and TRBJ1-1, with a possible D match to TRBD1 (6 bases). Trimming removed 1 base at V and 3 bases at J, with 9 bases between. Germline V gene lookup returns CDR1 SGHTA and CDR2 FQGNSA. The CDR3 is 14 residues long. CDR3 in amino acids: CASSLGTGHTEAFF. The CDR3 DNA reads TGTGCCAGCAGCTTAGGCACAGGGCACACTGAAGCTTTCTTT.

J is TRBJ1-5 and V is TRBV6-1, with D perhaps matching TRBD1 (5 bases). The CDR3 spans 15 residues. The ends were cut back, 4 bases at V and 9 bases at J, with 19 bases in the middle. Per the germline V gene, CDR1 is MNHNS and CDR2 is SASEGT. The CDR3 sequence is CASSAPVGEISPQHF. Written as DNA, the CDR3 is TGTGCCAGCAGTGCTCCCGTAGGGGAGATTTCGCCCCAGCATTTT.

This rearrangement joins TRBV27 to TRBJ2-2; D unresolved. CDR3 length equals 15 residues. V was trimmed by 0 bases and J by 4 bases, leaving 9 bases between them. Germline-derived CDR1 and CDR2 are MNHEY and SMNVEV (reference sequence). CDR3 sequence: CASSLSLGFTGELFF. The CDR3 region has the DNA TGTGCCAGCAGTTTATCCTTGGGGTTCACCGGGGAGCTGTTTTTT.

The chain combines TRBV10-1 with TRBJ2-5, with 7 bases matching TRBD1. After removal of 7 bases from V and 4 bases from J, the junction contained 12 bases not matched to a gene. The CDR3 spans 15 residues. Germline CDR1 is WNHNN and CDR2 is SYGVQD (reference sequence). This CDR3 is CASTFLDRVGETQYF. CDR3 coding DNA: TGCGCCAGCACATTCCTTGACAGGGTGGGAGAGACCCAGTACTTC.

In regard to this clone: The same CDR3 can be traced to other DNA sequences in this sample. V usage is TRBV6-6 and J usage is TRBJ2-7, with 8 nucleotides matching TRBD1. V lost 8 bases and J lost 3; bases outside the gene matches: 3. The CDR3 runs to 12 residues. Germline V gene sequence: CDR1 MNHNY, CDR2 SVGAGI (reference sequence). Here the CDR3 DNA reads TGTGCCAGCTCCACAGGGGGCTACGAGCAGTACTTC. This encodes CASSTGGYEQYF.

The rearrangement uses TRBV5-4 and TRBJ2-1; 8 nucleotides match TRBD1. The germline gives CDR1 SGHNT, CDR2 YYREEE (reference sequence). V shed 4 bases, J shed 0 bases, and the junction held 9 bases outside the gene matches. The CDR3 is 17 amino acids. The CDR3 nucleotides are TGTGCCAGCAGCAATAGACAGGGGACCTACTCCTACAATGAGCAGTTCTTC. The encoded protein is CASSNRQGTYSYNEQFF.

The chain carries TRBV28 and TRBJ1-5; D is uncertain. The V gene's germline CDR1 is MDHEN and CDR2 SYDVKM. The V and J ends lost 8 bases and 2 bases respectively, with 13 bases between them. There are 14 residues in the CDR3. CDR3 sequence: CASGLGSGNQPQHF. CDR3 sequence (DNA): TGTGCCAGCGGTCTGGGGTCGGGCAATCAGCCCCAGCATTTT.

This rearrangement joins TRBV7-6 to TRBJ2-7, with no clear D. CDR1 and CDR2 (germline): SGHVS, FNYEAQ. CDR3 length: 16 residues. V lost 5 bases and J lost 2, with 19 bases in between. The CDR3 DNA sequence: TGTGCCAGCAGCGGAGTCGACGGAAGGGCCCCCTACGAGCAGTACTTC. Translated, it gives CASSGVDGRAPYEQYF.

CDR3 protein: CASSPDGQSYGYTF. CDR3 DNA: TGCGCCAGCAGCCCCGACGGACAGAGCTATGGCTACACCTTC. The chain couples TRBV5-1 to TRBJ1-2; perhaps TRBD1 as D (6 bases). The CDR3 totals 14 residues. V shed 4 bases and J shed 4 bases, with 14 bases lying between them. Germline assignment: CDR1 SGHRS and CDR2 YFSETQ.

CDR3 sequence reads: CASRPPGGTDTQYF. CDR3 coding DNA: TGTGCCAGCAGGCCTCCCGGTGGCACAGATACGCAGTATTTT. This chain links TRBV27 with TRBJ2-3; D remains unclear. The V end lost 6 bases, the J end lost 1 base, and 11 bases lay between the germline ends. The CDR3 is 14 amino acids. Germline V CDR1 and CDR2: MNHEY, SMNVEV (reference sequence).

The chain recombines TRBV6-6 with TRBJ1-1; 8 bases align to TRBD1. CDR1 and CDR2 (germline): MNHNY, SVGAGI (reference sequence). V trimming: 5 bases; J trimming: 5 bases; junction bases outside the gene matches: 7. The CDR3 contains 14 residues. CDR3 DNA sequence: TGTGCCAGCAGTCATGGACAGGGACGAACTGAAGCTTTCTTT. It specifies CASSHGQGRTEAFF.

The chain carries TRBV6-5 and TRBJ1-5; D perhaps matches TRBD1 (5 bases). V was shortened by 9 bases and J by 5 bases, with 14 bases between the two germline ends. Germline V gene sequence: CDR1 MNHEY, CDR2 SVGAGI. CDR3 length: 13 residues. The CDR3 sequence: CASRAGSYQPQHF. The CDR3 region has the DNA TGTGCCAGTAGGGCAGGGTCTTATCAGCCCCAGCATTTT.

The chain carries TRBV27 and TRBJ1-1; D might be TRBD1 (6 bases). CDR1 and CDR2 from the germline V gene are MNHEY and SMNVEV (reference sequence). CDR3 length: 15 amino acids. Trimming removed 8 bases from V and 0 bases from J, with 16 bases in between. CDR3 bases: TGTGCCAGCTGTCTTCAGGGGACAATGAACACTGAAGCTTTCTTT. This sequence encodes CASCLQGTMNTEAFF.

The chain couples TRBV5-1 to TRBJ1-5; D is possibly TRBD1 (5 bases). CDR1 is SGHRS, CDR2 YFSETQ, per germline. CDR3 length equals 13 residues. Trimming removed 3 bases from V and 6 bases from J, with 10 bases in between. CDR3 DNA sequence: TGCGCCAGCAGCTCAGGGTCGGGTCAGCCCCAGCATTTT. Translating gives CASSSGSGQPQHF.

The chain links TRBV5-1 to TRBJ2-6, with D perhaps matching TRBD1 (5 bases). The CDR3 is 16 amino acids. Deletions cut 0 bases from V and 1 base from J, with 8 bases between. Per germline, CDR1 SGHRS and CDR2 YFSETQ. The CDR3 sequence: CASSLDQGSGANVLTF. The CDR3, as DNA: TGCGCCAGCAGCTTGGATCAGGGTTCTGGGGCCAACGTCCTGACTTTC.

The chain employs TRBV10-1 and TRBJ2-3; 7 nucleotides align to TRBD2. V dropped 7 bases and J dropped 1; count of bases not matched to a gene: 17. The CDR3 covers 18 residues. The germline V gene has CDR1 WNHNN and CDR2 SYGVQD (reference sequence). The CDR3 reads CASTSPGKNRGGTDTQYF. The CDR3 DNA reads TGCGCCAGCACCAGTCCAGGGAAAAACCGGGGGGGCACAGATACGCAGTATTTT.

This sequence joins TRBV28 and TRBJ1-5, with TRBD1 as a possible D gene (6 bases). CDR1 and CDR2 from the germline V gene are MDHEN and SYDVKM. The CDR3 is 14 amino acids. The germline V and J ends were trimmed by 11 bases and 0 bases, with 14 bases remaining between them. The DNA for the CDR3 is TGTGCCGTAGGGGGGGCTTATAGCAATCAGCCCCAGCATTTT. This codes for CAVGGAYSNQPQHF.

This clone has only one observation. The rearrangement links TRBV2 to TRBJ1-3; no clear D gene. Germline CDR1 and CDR2: SNHLY and FYNNEI. This CDR3 is 15 amino acids long. Trimming removed 4 bases at V and 1 base at J, with 11 bases between. CDR3 loop: CASSAHGVSGNTIYF. The CDR3 DNA sequence: TGTGCCAGCAGTGCCCACGGAGTATCTGGAAACACCATATATTTT.

The chain is built from TRBV9 and TRBJ2-2; D unresolved. The CDR3 is 13 residues long. Germline CDR1 SGDLS, CDR2 YYNGEE. V was shortened by 0 bases and J by 6 bases, with 6 bases between the two germline ends. The CDR3 DNA reads as TGTGCCAGCAGCGTAGAAAGGTCCGGGGAGCTGTTTTTT. It is translated as CASSVERSGELFF. Supplemented by reference TRBV9 and TRBJ2-2, the full variable domain reads DSGVTQTPKHLITATGQRVTLRCSPRSGDLSVYWYQQSLDQGLQFLIQYYNGEERAKGNILERFSAQQFPDLHSELNLSSLELGDSALYFCASSVERSGELFFGEGSRLTVL.

The chain is built from TRBV18 and TRBJ1-4; D unresolved. CDR3 length: 14 residues. The germline CDR1 and CDR2 sequences are KGHSH and LQKENI. Trimming shortened V by 3 bases and J by 5 bases, and 10 bases separated the two germline ends. CDR3 in amino acids: CASSPSLPNEKLFF. The CDR3 DNA follows: TGTGCCAGCTCACCCTCTCTTCCAAATGAAAAACTGTTTTTT.